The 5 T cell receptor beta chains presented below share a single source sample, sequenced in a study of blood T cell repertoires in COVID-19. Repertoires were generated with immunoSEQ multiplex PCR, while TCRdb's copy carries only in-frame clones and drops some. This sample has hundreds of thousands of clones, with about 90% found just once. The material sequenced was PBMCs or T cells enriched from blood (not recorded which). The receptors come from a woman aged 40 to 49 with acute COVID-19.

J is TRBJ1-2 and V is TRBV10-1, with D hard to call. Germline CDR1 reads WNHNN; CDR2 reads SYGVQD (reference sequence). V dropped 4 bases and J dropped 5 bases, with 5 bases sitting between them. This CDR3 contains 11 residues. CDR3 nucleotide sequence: TGCGCCAGCAGTGGAGGGTATGGCTACACCTTC. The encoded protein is CASSGGYGYTF.

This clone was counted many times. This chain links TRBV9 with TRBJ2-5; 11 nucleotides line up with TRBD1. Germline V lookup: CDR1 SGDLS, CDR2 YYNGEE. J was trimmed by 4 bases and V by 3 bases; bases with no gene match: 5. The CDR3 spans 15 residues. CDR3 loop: CASSGGQGARETQYF. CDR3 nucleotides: TGTGCCAGCAGCGGCGGACAGGGGGCTAGAGAGACCCAGTACTTC.

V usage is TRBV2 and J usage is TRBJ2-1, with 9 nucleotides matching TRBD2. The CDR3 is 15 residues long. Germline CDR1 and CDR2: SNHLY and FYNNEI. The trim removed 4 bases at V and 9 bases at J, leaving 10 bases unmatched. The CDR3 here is CASSARLAVEGEQFF. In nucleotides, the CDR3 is TGTGCCAGCAGTGCGCGACTAGCGGTGGAGGGTGAGCAGTTCTTC. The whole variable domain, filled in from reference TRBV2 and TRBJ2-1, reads EPEVTQTPSHQVTQMGQEVILRCVPISNHLYFYWYRQILGQKVEFLVSFYNNEISEKSEIFDDQFSVERPDGSNFTLKIRSTKLEDSAMYFCASSARLAVEGEQFFGPGTRLTVL.

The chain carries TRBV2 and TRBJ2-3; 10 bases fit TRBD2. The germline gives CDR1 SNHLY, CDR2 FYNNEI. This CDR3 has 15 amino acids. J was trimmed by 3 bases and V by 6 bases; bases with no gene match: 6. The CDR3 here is CASSGSGRVTDTQYF. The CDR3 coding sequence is TGTGCCAGCAGCGGCAGCGGGAGGGTGACAGATACGCAGTATTTT. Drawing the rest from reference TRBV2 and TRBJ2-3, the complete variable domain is EPEVTQTPSHQVTQMGQEVILRCVPISNHLYFYWYRQILGQKVEFLVSFYNNEISEKSEIFDDQFSVERPDGSNFTLKIRSTKLEDSAMYFCASSGSGRVTDTQYFGPGTRLTVL.

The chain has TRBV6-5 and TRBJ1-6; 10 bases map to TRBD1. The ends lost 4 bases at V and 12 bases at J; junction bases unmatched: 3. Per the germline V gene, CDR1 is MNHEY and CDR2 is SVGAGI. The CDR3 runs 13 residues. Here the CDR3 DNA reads TGTGCCAGCAGTTGGGGACAGGGGCAACCCCTCCACTTT. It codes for CASSWGQGQPLHF.